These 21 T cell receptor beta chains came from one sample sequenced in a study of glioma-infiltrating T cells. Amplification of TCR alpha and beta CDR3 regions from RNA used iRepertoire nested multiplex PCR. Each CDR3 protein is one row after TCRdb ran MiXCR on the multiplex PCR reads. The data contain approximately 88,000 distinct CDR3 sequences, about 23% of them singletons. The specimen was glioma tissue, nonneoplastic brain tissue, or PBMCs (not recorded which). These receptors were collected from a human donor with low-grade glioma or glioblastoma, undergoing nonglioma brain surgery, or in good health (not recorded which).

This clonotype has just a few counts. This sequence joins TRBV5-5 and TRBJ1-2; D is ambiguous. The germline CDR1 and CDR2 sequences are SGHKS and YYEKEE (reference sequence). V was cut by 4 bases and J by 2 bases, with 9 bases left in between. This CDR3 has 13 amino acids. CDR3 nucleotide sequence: TGTGCCAGCAGCCTAACAGACAACTATGGCTACACCTTC. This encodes CASSLTDNYGYTF.

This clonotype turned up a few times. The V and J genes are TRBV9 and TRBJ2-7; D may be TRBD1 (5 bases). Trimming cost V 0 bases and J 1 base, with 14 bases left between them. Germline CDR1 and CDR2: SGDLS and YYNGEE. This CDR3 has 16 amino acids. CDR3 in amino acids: CASSVASQTASYEQYF. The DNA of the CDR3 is TGTGCCAGCAGCGTAGCCTCCCAGACAGCTTCCTACGAGCAGTACTTC.

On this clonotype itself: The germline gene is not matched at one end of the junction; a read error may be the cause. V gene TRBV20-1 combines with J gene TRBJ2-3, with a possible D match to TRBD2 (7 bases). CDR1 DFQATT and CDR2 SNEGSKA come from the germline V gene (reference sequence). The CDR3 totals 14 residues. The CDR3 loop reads CSAARGGGTETQEF. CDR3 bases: TGCAGTGCTGCGAGGGGGGGAGGAACAGAGACGCAGGAGTTT.

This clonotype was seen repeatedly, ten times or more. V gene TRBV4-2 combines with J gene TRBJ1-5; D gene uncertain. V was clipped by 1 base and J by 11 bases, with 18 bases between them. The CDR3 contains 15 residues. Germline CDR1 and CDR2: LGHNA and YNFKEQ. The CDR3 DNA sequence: TGTGCCAGCAGCCAAGTGCTTGACTCAACTTCGTCCCAGCATTTT. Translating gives CASSQVLDSTSSQHF.

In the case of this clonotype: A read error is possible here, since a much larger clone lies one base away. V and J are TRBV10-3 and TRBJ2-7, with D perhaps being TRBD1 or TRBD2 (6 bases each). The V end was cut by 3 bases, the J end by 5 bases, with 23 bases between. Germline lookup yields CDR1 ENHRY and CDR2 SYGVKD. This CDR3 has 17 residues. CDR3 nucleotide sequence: TGTGCCATCAGTGATGATAGGGGGGTTTCGGCAGGACACGAGCAGTACTTC. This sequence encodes CAISDDRGVSAGHEQYF.

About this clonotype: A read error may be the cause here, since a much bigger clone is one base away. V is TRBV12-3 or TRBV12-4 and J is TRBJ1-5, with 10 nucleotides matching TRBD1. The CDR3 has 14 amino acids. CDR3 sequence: CTSRPGTGDQPQHF. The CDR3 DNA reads TGTACCAGCAGACCAGGGACAGGGGATCAGCCCCAGCATTTT.

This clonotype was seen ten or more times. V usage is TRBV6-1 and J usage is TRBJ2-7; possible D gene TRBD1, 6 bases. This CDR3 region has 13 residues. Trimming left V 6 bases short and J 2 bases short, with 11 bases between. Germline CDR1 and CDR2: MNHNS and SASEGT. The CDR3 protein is CASSRTVTYEQYF. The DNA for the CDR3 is TGTGCCAGCAGCAGGACAGTTACCTACGAGCAGTACTTC.

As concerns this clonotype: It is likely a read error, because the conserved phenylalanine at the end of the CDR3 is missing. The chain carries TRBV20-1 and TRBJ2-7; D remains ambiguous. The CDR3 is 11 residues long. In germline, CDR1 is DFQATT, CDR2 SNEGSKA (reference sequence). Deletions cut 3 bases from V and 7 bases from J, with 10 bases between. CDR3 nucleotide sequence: TGCAGTGCTAGGATCATCAATGAGCAGTACCTC. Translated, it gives CSARIINEQYL.

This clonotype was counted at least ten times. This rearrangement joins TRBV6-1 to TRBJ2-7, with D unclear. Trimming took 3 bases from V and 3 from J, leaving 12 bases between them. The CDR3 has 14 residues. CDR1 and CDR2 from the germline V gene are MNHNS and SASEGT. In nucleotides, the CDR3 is TGTGCCAGCAGTGACATAGAAGGTCGCTACGAGCAGTACTTC. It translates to CASSDIEGRYEQYF.

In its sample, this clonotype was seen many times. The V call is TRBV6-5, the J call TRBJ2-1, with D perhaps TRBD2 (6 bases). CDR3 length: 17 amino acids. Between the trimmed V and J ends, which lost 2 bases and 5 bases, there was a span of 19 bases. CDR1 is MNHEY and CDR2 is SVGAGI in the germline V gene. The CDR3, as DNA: TGTGCCAGCAGTTACCCAATTGAGGCGGGGCAAGACAATGAGCAGTTCTTC. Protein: CASSYPIEAGQDNEQFF.

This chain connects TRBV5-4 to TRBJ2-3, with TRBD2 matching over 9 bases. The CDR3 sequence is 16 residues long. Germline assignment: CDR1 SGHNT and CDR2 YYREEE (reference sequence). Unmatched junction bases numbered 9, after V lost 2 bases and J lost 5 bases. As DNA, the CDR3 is TGTGCCAGCAGCTTATCCGCGGGAGGGCTTGAAGATACGCAGTATTTT. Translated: CASSLSAGGLEDTQYF.

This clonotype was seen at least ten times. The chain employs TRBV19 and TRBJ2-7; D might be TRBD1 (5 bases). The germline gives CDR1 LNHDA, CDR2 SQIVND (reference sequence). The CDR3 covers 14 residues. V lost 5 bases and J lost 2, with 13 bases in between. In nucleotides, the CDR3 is TGTGCCAGTAGTCCGCTGCCAGGGCCCTACGAGCAGTACTTC. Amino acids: CASSPLPGPYEQYF. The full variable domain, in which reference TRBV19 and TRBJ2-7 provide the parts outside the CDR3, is DGGITQSPKYLFRKEGQNVTLSCEQNLNHDAMYWYRQDPGQGLRLIYYSQIVNDFQKGDIAEGYSVSREKKESFPLTVTSAQKNPTAFYLCASSPLPGPYEQYFGPGTRLTVT.

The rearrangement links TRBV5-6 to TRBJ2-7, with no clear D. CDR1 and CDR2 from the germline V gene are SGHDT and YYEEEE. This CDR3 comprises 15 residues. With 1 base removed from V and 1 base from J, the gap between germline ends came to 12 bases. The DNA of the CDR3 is TGTGCCAGCAGCTTGAGACACCAGAATTCCTACGAGCAGTACTTC. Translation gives CASSLRHQNSYEQYF.

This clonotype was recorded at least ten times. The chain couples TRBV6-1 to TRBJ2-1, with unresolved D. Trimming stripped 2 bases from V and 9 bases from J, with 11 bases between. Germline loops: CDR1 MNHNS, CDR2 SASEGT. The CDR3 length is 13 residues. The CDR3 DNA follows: TGTGCCAGCAGTGAAAACTTCCAGGTTGAGCAGTTCTTC. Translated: CASSENFQVEQFF.

In DNA form, the CDR3 reads TGTGCCAGCTCGCCGGCAGCGGTAGGCGCAGATACGCAGTATTTT. Translating it yields CASSPAAVGADTQYF. The chain is built from TRBV18 and TRBJ2-3, with D possibly matching TRBD2 (5 bases). Trimming pared 6 bases from V and 4 bases from J, leaving 17 bases between. The CDR3 has 15 residues. CDR1 is KGHSH and CDR2 is LQKENI in the germline V gene. The variable domain in full, with the rest retrieved from reference TRBV18 and TRBJ2-3, is NAGVMQNPRHLVRRRGQEARLRCSPMKGHSHVYWYRQLPEEGLKFMVYLQKENIIDESGMPKERFSAEFPKEGPSILRIQQVVRGDSAAYFCASSPAAVGADTQYFGPGTRLTVL.

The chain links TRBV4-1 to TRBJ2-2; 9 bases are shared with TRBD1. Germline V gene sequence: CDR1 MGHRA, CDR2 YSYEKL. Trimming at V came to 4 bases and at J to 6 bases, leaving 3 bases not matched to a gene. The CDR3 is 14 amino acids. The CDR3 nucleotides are TGCGCCAGCAGCCGCGGACAGGGGTCCGGGGAGCTGTTTTTT. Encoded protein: CASSRGQGSGELFF.

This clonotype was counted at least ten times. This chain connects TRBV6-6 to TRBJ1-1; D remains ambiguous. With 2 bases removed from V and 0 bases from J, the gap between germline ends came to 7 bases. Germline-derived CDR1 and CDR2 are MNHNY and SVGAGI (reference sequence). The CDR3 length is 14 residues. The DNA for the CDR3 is TGTGCCAGCAGTTACAGAGAGATGAACACTGAAGCTTTCTTT. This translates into CASSYREMNTEAFF.

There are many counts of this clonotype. The CDR3: CSAGSGRAPYEQYF. In DNA form, the CDR3 reads TGCAGTGCTGGTAGCGGGAGGGCCCCCTACGAGCAGTACTTC. The chain combines TRBV20-1 with TRBJ2-7; 11 bases fit TRBD2. The CDR3 length is 14 residues. Germline CDR1 and CDR2: DFQATT and SNEGSKA (reference sequence). The trim removed 5 bases at V and 2 bases at J, leaving 5 bases unmatched.

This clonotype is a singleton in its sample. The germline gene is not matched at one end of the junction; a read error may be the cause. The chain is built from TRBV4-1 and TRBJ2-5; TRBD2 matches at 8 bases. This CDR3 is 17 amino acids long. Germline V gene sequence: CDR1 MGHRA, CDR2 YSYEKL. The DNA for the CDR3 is TGCGCCAGCAGCCGAATGACTAGCGCTGGCAATCAAGAGACCCAGTGCTTC. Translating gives CASSRMTSAGNQETQCF.

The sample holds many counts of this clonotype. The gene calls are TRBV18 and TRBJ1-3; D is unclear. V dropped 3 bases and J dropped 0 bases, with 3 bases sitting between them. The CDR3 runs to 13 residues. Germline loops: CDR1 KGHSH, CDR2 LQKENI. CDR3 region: CASSPISGNTIYF. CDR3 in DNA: TGTGCCAGCTCACCGATCTCTGGAAACACCATATATTTT.

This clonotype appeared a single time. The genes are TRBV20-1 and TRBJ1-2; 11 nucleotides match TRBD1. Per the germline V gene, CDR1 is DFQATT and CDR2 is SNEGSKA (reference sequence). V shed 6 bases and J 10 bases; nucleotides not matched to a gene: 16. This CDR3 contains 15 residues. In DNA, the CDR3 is TGCAGTGCCAATACCGGGACAGGGGGAAGATATAACTACACCTTC. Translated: CSANTGTGGRYNYTF.